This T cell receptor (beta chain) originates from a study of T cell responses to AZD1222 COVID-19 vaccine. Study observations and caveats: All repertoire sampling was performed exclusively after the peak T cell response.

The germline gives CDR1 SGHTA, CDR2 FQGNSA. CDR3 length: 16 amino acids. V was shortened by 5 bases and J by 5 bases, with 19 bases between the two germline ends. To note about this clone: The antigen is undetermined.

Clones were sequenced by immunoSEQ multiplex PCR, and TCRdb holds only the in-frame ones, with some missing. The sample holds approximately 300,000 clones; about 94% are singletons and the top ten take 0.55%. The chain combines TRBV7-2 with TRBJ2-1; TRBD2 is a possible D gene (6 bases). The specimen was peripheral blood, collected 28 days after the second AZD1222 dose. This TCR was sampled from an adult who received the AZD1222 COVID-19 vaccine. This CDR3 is CASSLGLGRPNNEQFF. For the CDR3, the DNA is TGTGCCAGCAGCCTGGGACTGGGGAGGCCTAACAATGAGCAGTTCTTC.